Following are 6 T cell receptor beta chains from one sample sequenced in a study of long-term antiretroviral therapy in people with HIV. A v3.0 immunoSEQ assay was performed at survey level. The protocol was immunoSEQ multiplex PCR, while the TCRdb copy is restricted to in-frame clones and leaves out a portion. This sample has about 21,000 clones, with around four fifths found just once. Sample: unsorted PBMCs, taken 1.9 years after starting antiretroviral therapy. The receptors shown here come from a woman in her fifties or sixties with HIV.

The V gene is TRBV5-6, the J gene TRBJ1-2, with 9 bases matching TRBD1. Germline CDR1 is SGHDT and CDR2 is YYEEEE. The J segment lost 4 bases and the V segment lost 3 bases, leaving 4 bases of the junction unmatched. The CDR3 runs 14 residues. This CDR3 reads CASSSGTGSYGYTF. Here the CDR3 DNA reads TGTGCCAGCAGCTCCGGGACAGGGTCCTATGGCTACACCTTC. The whole variable domain, filled in from reference TRBV5-6 and TRBJ1-2, reads DAGVTQSPTHLIKTRGQQVTLRCSPKSGHDTVSWYQQALGQGPQFIFQYYEEEERQRGNFPDRFSGHQFPNYSSELNVNALLLGDSALYLCASSSGTGSYGYTFGSGTRLTVV.

The chain has TRBV4-3 and TRBJ2-1; tentative D call: TRBD2 (7 bases). V dropped 0 bases and J dropped 2 bases, with 14 bases sitting between them. Germline V CDR1 and CDR2: LGHNA, YSLEER. The CDR3 runs 17 residues. The CDR3: CASSQDLGGGAYNEQFF. The CDR3 coding sequence is TGCGCCAGCAGCCAAGATCTGGGAGGGGGGGCCTACAATGAGCAGTTCTTC.

The CDR3 DNA sequence: TGCAGCGTTTCGGGCAGCTATAGCACAGATACGCAGTATTTT. Its protein is CSVSGSYSTDTQYF. The chain employs TRBV29-1 and TRBJ2-3; no clear D. V dropped 5 bases and J dropped 0 bases, with 12 bases sitting between them. Germline-derived CDR1 and CDR2 are SQVTM and ANQGSEA. The CDR3 has 14 residues.

The count of this clone is one. This chain uses TRBV5-1 with TRBJ2-1; D may be TRBD1 or TRBD2 (5 bases each). There are 15 residues in the CDR3. Trimming removed 6 bases at V and 0 bases at J, with 13 bases between. The germline gives CDR1 SGHRS, CDR2 YFSETQ. CDR3 region: CASTGTGSSYNEQFF. The CDR3 DNA is TGCGCCAGCACGGGGACGGGCAGCTCCTACAATGAGCAGTTCTTC.

The chain combines TRBV11-3 with TRBJ2-5; no firm D call. Deletions cut 1 base from V and 1 base from J, with 4 bases between. The CDR3 is 13 amino acids. Germline V CDR1 and CDR2: SGHNT, YENEEA. The CDR3 DNA sequence: TGTGCCAGCAGCTTAGTGGCCCAAGAGACCCAGTACTTC. It specifies CASSLVAQETQYF.

The V and J genes are TRBV15 and TRBJ1-6; D perhaps matches TRBD1 (5 bases). V was pared by 2 bases and J by 7 bases, with 18 bases between. This CDR3 comprises 17 residues. Per the germline V gene, CDR1 is LNHNV and CDR2 is YYDKDF (reference sequence). The CDR3: CATSRPLGDRGNSPLHF. Written as DNA, the CDR3 is TGTGCCACCAGCAGACCCCTGGGAGACAGAGGGAATTCACCCCTCCACTTT. Full variable domain (remainder filled in from reference TRBV15 and TRBJ1-6): DAMVIQNPRYQVTQFGKPVTLSCSQTLNHNVMYWYQQKSSQAPKLLFHYYDKDFNNEADTPDNFQSRRPNTSFCFLDIRSPGLGDTAMYLCATSRPLGDRGNSPLHFGNGTRLTVT.